Following are 6 T cell receptor beta chains from one sample sequenced in a study of T cells in women clearing cervical HPV infection. Method: immunoSEQ multiplex PCR; TCRdb's copy keeps in-frame clones and lacks some. The sample's table shows around 20,000 clones. The sample comprised blood buffy coat. These receptors were taken from a woman between 18 and 75 years old with a cervical HPV16 infection that either progressed to CIN3+ or cleared (not recorded which).

By frequency, this clone is medium-sized. Coverage ceases 3 residues before the CDR3 finishes, and the germline J gene fills in the end. The chain employs TRBV14 and TRBJ2-5; 9 nucleotides match TRBD2. The CDR3 covers 17 residues. Losses at the gene ends were 4 bases for V and 4 bases for J; bases not matched to a gene: 13. From germline, CDR1 is SGHDN and CDR2 FVKESK. The sequenced part of the CDR3 DNA is TGTGCCAGCAGCCCCGGTATTGTTAGCGGGAGTTTAGAGACC. Protein sequence: CASSPGIVSGSLET. The CDR3 as a whole reads CASSPGIVSGSLETQYF.

For this clone: Coverage ceases 3 residues before the CDR3 finishes, and the germline J gene fills in the end. The rearrangement links TRBV19 to TRBJ2-1; 9 nucleotides line up with TRBD2. The CDR3 has 16 amino acids. With V trimmed by 5 bases and J by 2 bases, 7 bases remained unmatched. CDR1 is LNHDA, CDR2 SQIVND, per germline (reference sequence). The sequenced part of the CDR3 DNA is TGTGCCAGTAGTCTTAGCCGACTAGCGGCCTACAATGAG. Its translation is CASSLSRLAAYNE. From start to end, the CDR3 is CASSLSRLAAYNEQFF.

Points on this clone: The sequence runs out 3 residues before the end of the CDR3; the remainder is reconstructed from the germline J gene. V and J are TRBV5-5 and TRBJ1-1, with 7 bases fitting TRBD1. The CDR3 is made up of 15 amino acids. CDR1 SGHKS and CDR2 YYEKEE come from the germline V gene (reference sequence). Trimming took 4 bases from V and 1 from J; bases not matched to a gene: 7. The CDR3 bases that were read are TGTGCCAGCAGCCACCGACAGGGAACGAACACTGAA. Its translation is CASSHRQGTNTE. The whole CDR3 sequence is CASSHRQGTNTEAFF.

As regards this clone: The read is 3 residues too short to cover the CDR3 end, so that end is filled in from the germline J gene. The V call is TRBV19, the J call TRBJ1-1, with a tentative D call TRBD1 (5 bases). V was cut by 5 bases and J by 5 bases, with 15 bases left in between. The CDR3 runs 14 residues. CDR1 is LNHDA, CDR2 SQIVND, per germline (reference sequence). The CDR3 loop is CASSVGPGITEAFF. The sequenced part of the CDR3 DNA is TGTGCCAGTAGTGTAGGACCAGGGATAACTGAA.

Comments on this clone: Coverage ceases 3 residues before the CDR3 finishes, and the germline J gene fills in the end. V is TRBV11-2 and J is TRBJ1-2; the D is unclear. The CDR3 consists of 15 residues. V lost 0 bases and J 2 bases, leaving 10 bases between the germline ends. From germline, CDR1 is SGHAT and CDR2 FQNNGV. The part of the CDR3 DNA that was read is TGTGCCAGCAGCTTAGATCGTCGCAGGAACTATGGC. This codes for CASSLDRRRNYG. The whole CDR3 reads CASSLDRRRNYGYTF.

Worth noting for this clone: The DNA ends 3 residues before the CDR3 does, and the rest of the CDR3 is filled in from the germline J gene. V usage is TRBV13 and J usage is TRBJ1-2, with 9 bases identical to TRBD1. J lost 2 bases, V lost 3 bases, and 16 bases had no gene match. CDR1 and CDR2 (germline): PRHDT, FYEKMQ (reference sequence). The CDR3 is made up of 19 amino acids. CDR3 bases read: TGTGCCAGCAGCTTGGGGACAGGGCTCTCTCACAGCCTAAACTATGGC. It encodes CASSLGTGLSHSLNYG. The full CDR3 protein is CASSLGTGLSHSLNYGYTF.